The 25 T cell receptor beta chains given below trace back to one sample, sequenced in a study of blood T cells in healthy people across ages. With a J-beta primer mix and a sample-barcoded 5' primer, a second PCR ran 7 to 11 cycles. One entry per CDR3 protein results from TCRdb running MiXCR on the 5' RACE reads. The table lists 1,300,000 or so distinct CDR3 sequences, roughly 64% of them singletons, with about 6.3% in the top ten. Material: blood. The receptor source for this set is a man between 18 and 35 years old in good health.

The chain links TRBV6-1 to TRBJ2-1, with a weak D call TRBD1 (6 bases). Trimming removed 4 bases from V and 8 bases from J, with 12 bases in between. Germline V gene lookup returns CDR1 MNHNS and CDR2 SASEGT. CDR3 length: 13 residues. The CDR3 nucleotides read TGTGCCAGCAGTGGCCACACAGGGTATGAGCAGTTCTTC. It translates to CASSGHTGYEQFF.

V is TRBV20-1 and J is TRBJ2-1; no reliable D call. The CDR3 loop spans 13 amino acids. V gave up 5 bases and J gave up 2 bases, with 10 bases separating them. Germline assignment: CDR1 DFQATT and CDR2 SNEGSKA (reference sequence). The CDR3 bases are TGCAGTGCTCCACCTAATACCTACAATGAGCAGTTCTTC. The encoded protein is CSAPPNTYNEQFF.

The chain combines TRBV6-2 or TRBV6-3 with TRBJ2-3; D remains ambiguous. In germline, CDR1 is MNHEY, CDR2 SVGEGT. Trimming took off 2 bases at V and 4 bases at J, with 10 bases between the two ends. The CDR3 has 14 residues. The CDR3 loop is CASSYGVLSDTQYF. CDR3 DNA sequence: TGTGCCAGCAGTTACGGGGTATTGTCAGATACGCAGTATTTT.

The chain has TRBV5-4 and TRBJ2-1, with D uncertain. The V end lost 0 bases, the J end lost 0 bases, and 13 bases lay between the germline ends. The CDR3 loop spans 17 amino acids. Germline loops: CDR1 SGHNT, CDR2 YYREEE (reference sequence). CDR3 protein: CASSLAVSRSSYNEQFF. The CDR3 DNA reads as TGTGCCAGCAGCTTGGCGGTCTCGCGGAGCTCCTACAATGAGCAGTTCTTC.

The rearrangement links TRBV20-1 to TRBJ2-7; 7 bases fit TRBD2. This CDR3 has 14 amino acids. In germline, CDR1 is DFQATT, CDR2 SNEGSKA (reference sequence). Trimming removed 1 base from V and 1 base from J; junction bases left unmatched: 4. CDR3 coding DNA: TGCAGTGCTAGAGGGCGGGGGAAATCCTACGAGCAGTACTTC. This encodes CSARGRGKSYEQYF.

The chain has TRBV4-1 and TRBJ2-3; D remains unclear. Trimming pared 4 bases from V and 0 bases from J, leaving 11 bases between. The CDR3 runs to 15 residues. Germline CDR1 is MGHRA and CDR2 is YSYEKL. The CDR3: CASSLRIYSTDTQYF. The CDR3 nucleotides read TGCGCCAGCAGCCTCCGGATCTATAGCACAGATACGCAGTATTTT.

This chain's CDR3 is CAISEPGGTGFYNEQFF. The CDR3 nucleotides are TGTGCCATCAGTGAGCCCGGCGGGACAGGGTTCTACAATGAGCAGTTCTTC. The chain recombines TRBV10-3 with TRBJ2-1, with 9 nucleotides matching TRBD1. Per germline, CDR1 ENHRY and CDR2 SYGVKD. CDR3 length: 17 amino acids. V shed 2 bases and J 3 bases; nucleotides not matched to a gene: 8.

The chain combines TRBV4-1 with TRBJ2-2; 8 bases line up with TRBD1. Germline CDR1 reads MGHRA; CDR2 reads YSYEKL. J lost 2 bases, V lost 4 bases, and 12 bases had no gene match. This CDR3 contains 18 residues. This CDR3 reads CASSPTGAGELNTGELFF. Here the CDR3 DNA reads TGCGCCAGCAGCCCGACAGGGGCTGGGGAGCTCAACACCGGGGAGCTGTTTTTT.

The V gene is TRBV4-2, the J gene TRBJ2-3, with D maybe TRBD2 (6 bases). CDR1 is LGHNA and CDR2 is YNFKEQ in the germline V gene. The ends were cut back, 2 bases at V and 0 bases at J, with 18 bases in the middle. The CDR3 sequence is 18 residues long. The CDR3 coding sequence is TGTGCCAGCAGCCAATGGCCCCTCCAGCGGGCTAGCACAGATACGCAGTATTTT. It yields the protein CASSQWPLQRASTDTQYF.

The chain carries TRBV5-1 and TRBJ2-7; D is undetermined. The J call may be mistaken, given a closer DNA end match to TRBJ2-5. Germline V gene lookup returns CDR1 SGHRS and CDR2 YFSETQ. This CDR3 region has 14 residues. This CDR3 is CASSRLDGGETQYF. CDR3 nucleotide sequence: TGCGCCAGCAGCCGATTAGACGGTGGGGAGACCCAGTACTTC.

This chain joins TRBV20-1 and TRBJ1-5; D might be TRBD1 (5 bases). The CDR3 length is 15 residues. V dropped 3 bases and J dropped 0 bases, with 12 bases sitting between them. Germline CDR1 is DFQATT and CDR2 is SNEGSKA (reference sequence). In DNA form, the CDR3 reads TGCAGTGCTAGCAGCAGGGAGGTTAGCAATCAGCCCCAGCATTTT. Translating it yields CSASSREVSNQPQHF.

The V gene is TRBV7-8, the J gene TRBJ1-2; the D gene is possibly TRBD1 (5 bases). CDR1 is SGHVS, CDR2 FQNEAQ, per germline. The V gene lost 4 bases and the J gene lost 4 bases, with 13 bases spanning the gap. The CDR3 runs to 14 residues. CDR3: CASSSTGAAYGYTF. DNA of the CDR3: TGTGCCAGCAGCTCTACCGGGGCGGCCTATGGCTACACCTTC.

The chain recombines TRBV4-1 with TRBJ2-7, with D uncertain. Trimming stripped 3 bases from V and 0 bases from J, with 9 bases between. From germline, CDR1 is MGHRA and CDR2 YSYEKL. There are 14 residues in the CDR3. CDR3 loop: CASSQGIVSYEQYF. CDR3 DNA sequence: TGCGCCAGCAGCCAGGGGATCGTCTCCTACGAGCAGTACTTC.

This clonotype was picked up a small number of times. The chain couples TRBV20-1 to TRBJ2-3, with 7 positions matching TRBD2. Germline CDR1 and CDR2: DFQATT and SNEGSKA (reference sequence). Germline trimming cut 3 bases from V and 5 bases from J; bases unmatched to any gene: 5. This CDR3 spans 13 amino acids. CDR3 in DNA: TGCAGTGCTAGCGGGGGGTCGGTAGATACGCAGTATTTT. It is translated as CSASGGSVDTQYF.

This chain joins TRBV14 and TRBJ2-5; D might be TRBD2 (6 bases). The end of the DNA is better explained by TRBJ2-7, so the J call may be wrong. Germline values: CDR1 SGHDN, CDR2 FVKESK. CDR3 length: 15 amino acids. CDR3 bases: TGTGCCAGCAGCCAAGATGTCGGGAGAGCCTACGAGCAGTACTTC. Amino acids: CASSQDVGRAYEQYF.

The chain links TRBV7-2 to TRBJ2-2; D is unresolved. Germline V gene data show CDR1 as SGHTA and CDR2 as FQGNSA. The CDR3 length is 16 residues. The V end was cut by 5 bases, the J end by 2 bases, with 15 bases between. The CDR3 DNA reads as TGTGCCAGCAGCGTAGAATCGGGCTTTAACACCGGGGAGCTGTTTTTT. Protein sequence: CASSVESGFNTGELFF.

The chain recombines TRBV3-1 with TRBJ2-2; D unclear. CDR1 and CDR2 (germline): LGHDT, YNNKEL (reference sequence). The CDR3 covers 13 residues. V lost 1 base, J lost 3 bases, and 3 bases lay in between. The CDR3 spells CASSQGDTGELFF. In nucleotides, the CDR3 is TGTGCCAGCAGCCAAGGAGACACCGGGGAGCTGTTTTTT.

The chain uses TRBV6-1 and TRBJ2-5; 9 bases map to TRBD2. TRBJ2-7 matches the DNA end more closely, so the J call is doubtful. The germline V gene encodes CDR1 MNHNS and CDR2 SASEGT. There are 14 residues in the CDR3. Written as DNA, the CDR3 is TGTGCCAGCAGTCGGACTAGCGCGACCTACGAGCAGTACTTC. Translation gives CASSRTSATYEQYF.

The chain has TRBV15 and TRBJ2-5; 9 bases agree with TRBD1. The CDR3 sequence is 13 residues long. With V trimmed by 6 bases and J by 11 bases, 10 bases remained unmatched. CDR1 is LNHNV, CDR2 YYDKDF, per germline (reference sequence). Here the CDR3 DNA reads TGTGCCACCAGGGACAGGGGAGGATTTGGGCAGTACTTC. Translating it yields CATRDRGGFGQYF. Together with reference TRBV15 and TRBJ2-5, the CDR3 gives the full variable domain: DAMVIQNPRYQVTQFGKPVTLSCSQTLNHNVMYWYQQKSSQAPKLLFHYYDKDFNNEADTPDNFQSRRPNTSFCFLDIRSPGLGDTAMYLCATRDRGGFGQYFGPGTRLLVL.

Concerning this clonotype itself: The junction shows a germline mismatch at one end, possibly a read error. The chain joins TRBV20-1 to TRBJ2-7, with D possibly being TRBD1 or TRBD2 (6 bases each). The CDR3 runs 14 residues. The germline V gene encodes CDR1 DFQATT and CDR2 SNEGSKA (reference sequence). CDR3 nucleotide sequence: TGCGGTGCCCATCTGGGACGGGGGCTCTACGAGCAGTACTTC. It codes for CGAHLGRGLYEQYF.

The chain combines TRBV7-8 with TRBJ1-2, with D unresolved. Trimming left V 4 bases short and J 3 bases short, with 12 bases between. Looked up from germline, CDR1 is SGHVS and CDR2 is FQNEAQ. CDR3 length equals 14 residues. CDR3 nucleotide sequence: TGTGCCAGCAGCTATATCCAGACGGACTATGGCTACACCTTC. Protein sequence: CASSYIQTDYGYTF.

The chain carries TRBV15 and TRBJ2-6; possibly TRBD2 for D (5 bases). V was cut by 0 bases and J by 0 bases, with 12 bases left in between. The CDR3 consists of 18 residues. CDR1 and CDR2 (germline): LNHNV, YYDKDF (reference sequence). As DNA, the CDR3 is TGTGCCACCAGCAGAGATCGTGGAGGTCTCTCTGGGGCCAACGTCCTGACTTTC. The encoded protein is CATSRDRGGLSGANVLTF.

V usage is TRBV7-2 and J usage is TRBJ2-7; the D gene is possibly TRBD1 (6 bases). Looked up from germline, CDR1 is SGHTA and CDR2 is FQGNSA. The CDR3 spans 16 residues. Deletions cut 1 base from V and 3 bases from J, with 16 bases between. The CDR3 sequence is CASSLESGVNLYEQYF. Here the CDR3 DNA reads TGTGCCAGCAGCTTAGAGTCAGGGGTCAACCTCTACGAGCAGTACTTC.

This clonotype was picked up a small number of times. V gene TRBV3-1 combines with J gene TRBJ1-1, with D hard to call. The V end lost 2 bases, the J end lost 1 base, and 8 bases lay between the germline ends. The CDR3 extends over 14 amino acids. CDR1 and CDR2 from the germline V gene are LGHDT and YNNKEL (reference sequence). The CDR3 DNA reads as TGTGCCAGCAGCCAATCCGGATCGAACACTGAAGCTTTCTTT. Protein sequence: CASSQSGSNTEAFF. Combining the CDR3 with reference TRBV3-1 and TRBJ1-1 gives the whole variable domain DTAVSQTPKYLVTQMGNDKSIKCEQNLGHDTMYWYKQDSKKFLKIMFSYNNKELIINETVPNRFSPKSPDKAHLNLHINSLELGDSAVYFCASSQSGSNTEAFFGQGTRLTVV.

This rearrangement joins TRBV20-1 to TRBJ2-4, with D perhaps matching TRBD1 (5 bases). TRBJ2-7 matches the DNA end more closely, so the J call is doubtful. This CDR3 is 13 amino acids long. Germline CDR1 DFQATT, CDR2 SNEGSKA (reference sequence). CDR3 DNA: TGCAGTGCTAGGCGGAAGGGGACCTACGAGCAGTACTTC. As protein: CSARRKGTYEQYF.